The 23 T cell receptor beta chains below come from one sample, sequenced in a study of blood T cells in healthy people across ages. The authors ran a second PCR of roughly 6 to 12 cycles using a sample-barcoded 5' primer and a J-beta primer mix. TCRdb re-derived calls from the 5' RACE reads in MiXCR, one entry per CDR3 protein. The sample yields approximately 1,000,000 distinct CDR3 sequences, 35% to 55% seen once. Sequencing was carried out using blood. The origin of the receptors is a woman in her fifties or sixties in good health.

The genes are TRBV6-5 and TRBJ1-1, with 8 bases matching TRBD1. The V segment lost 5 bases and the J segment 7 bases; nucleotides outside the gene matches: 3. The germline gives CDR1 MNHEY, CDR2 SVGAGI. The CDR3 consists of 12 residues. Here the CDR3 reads CASSQGTGEAFF. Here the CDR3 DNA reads TGTGCCAGCAGTCAGGGGACAGGTGAAGCTTTCTTT.

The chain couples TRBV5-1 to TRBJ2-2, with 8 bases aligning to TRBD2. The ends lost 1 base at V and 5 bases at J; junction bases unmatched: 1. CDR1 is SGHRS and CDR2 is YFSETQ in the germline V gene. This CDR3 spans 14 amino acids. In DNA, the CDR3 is TGCGCCAGCAGCTTGCCTAGCGGGACCGGGGAGCTGTTTTTT. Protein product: CASSLPSGTGELFF. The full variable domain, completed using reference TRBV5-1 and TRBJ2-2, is KAGVTQTPRYLIKTRGQQVTLSCSPISGHRSVSWYQQTPGQGLQFLFEYFSETQRNKGNFPGRFSGRQFSNSRSEMNVSTLELGDSALYLCASSLPSGTGELFFGEGSRLTVL.

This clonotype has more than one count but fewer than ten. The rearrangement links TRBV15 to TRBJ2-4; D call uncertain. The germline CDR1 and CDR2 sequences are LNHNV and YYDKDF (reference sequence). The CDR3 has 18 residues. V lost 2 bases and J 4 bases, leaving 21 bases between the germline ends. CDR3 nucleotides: TGTGCCACCAGCAGACAAGCTCTTGGGAAAAGAAAGAAAAACATTCAGTACTTC. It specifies CATSRQALGKRKKNIQYF.

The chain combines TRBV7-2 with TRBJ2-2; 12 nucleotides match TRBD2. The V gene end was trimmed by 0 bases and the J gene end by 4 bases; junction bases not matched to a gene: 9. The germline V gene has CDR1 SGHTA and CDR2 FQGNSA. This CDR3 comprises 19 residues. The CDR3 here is CASSLASSGRVMGTGELFF. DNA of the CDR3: TGTGCCAGCAGCTTAGCCTCTAGCGGGAGGGTTATGGGCACCGGGGAGCTGTTTTTT.

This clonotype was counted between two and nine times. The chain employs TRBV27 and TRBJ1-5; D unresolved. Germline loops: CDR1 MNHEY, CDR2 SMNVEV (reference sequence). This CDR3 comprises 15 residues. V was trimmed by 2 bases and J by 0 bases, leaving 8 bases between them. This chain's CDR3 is CASSLSSYSNQPQHF. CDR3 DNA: TGTGCCAGCAGTTTAAGCAGCTATAGCAATCAGCCCCAGCATTTT.

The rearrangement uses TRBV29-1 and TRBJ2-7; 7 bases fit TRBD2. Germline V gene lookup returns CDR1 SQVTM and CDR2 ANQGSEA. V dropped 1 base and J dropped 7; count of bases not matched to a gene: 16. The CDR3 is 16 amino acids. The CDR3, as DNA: TGCAGCGTTGAAGTCCCCCTAGCGGATTCCTACAATGAGCAGTACTTC. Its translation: CSVEVPLADSYNEQYF.

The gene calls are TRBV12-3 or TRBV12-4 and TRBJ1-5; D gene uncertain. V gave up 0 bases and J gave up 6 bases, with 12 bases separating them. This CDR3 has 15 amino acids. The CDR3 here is CASSLALWVGQPQHF. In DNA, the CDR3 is TGTGCCAGCAGTTTAGCGCTTTGGGTTGGTCAGCCCCAGCATTTT.

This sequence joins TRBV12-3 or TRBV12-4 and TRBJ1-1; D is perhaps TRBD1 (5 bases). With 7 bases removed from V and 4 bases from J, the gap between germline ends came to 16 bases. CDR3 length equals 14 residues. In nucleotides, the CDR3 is TGTGCCAGCACCGAGGGTGGGGCGGTCACTGAAGCTTTCTTT. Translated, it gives CASTEGGAVTEAFF.

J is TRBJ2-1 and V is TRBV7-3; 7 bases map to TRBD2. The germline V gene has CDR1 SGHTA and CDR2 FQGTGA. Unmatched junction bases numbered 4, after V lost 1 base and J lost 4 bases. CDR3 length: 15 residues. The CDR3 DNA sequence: TGTGCCAGCAGCTTAATTCAGGGAGGGTACAATGAGCAGTTCTTC. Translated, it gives CASSLIQGGYNEQFF.

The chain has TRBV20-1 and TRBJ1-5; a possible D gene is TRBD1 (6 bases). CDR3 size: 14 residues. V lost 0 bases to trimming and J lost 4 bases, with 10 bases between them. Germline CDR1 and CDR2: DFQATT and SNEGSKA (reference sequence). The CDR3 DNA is TGCAGTGCTAGAGATCCAGGGGCAAATCAGCCCCAGCATTTT. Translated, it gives CSARDPGANQPQHF.

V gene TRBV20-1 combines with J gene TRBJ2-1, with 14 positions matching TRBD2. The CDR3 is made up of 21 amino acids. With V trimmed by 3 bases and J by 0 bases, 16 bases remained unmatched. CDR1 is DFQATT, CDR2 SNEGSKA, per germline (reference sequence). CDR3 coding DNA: TGCAGTGCTAGTAAGTGGTCATCCGGGACTAGCGGGAGCGACTCCTACAATGAGCAGTTCTTC. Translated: CSASKWSSGTSGSDSYNEQFF.

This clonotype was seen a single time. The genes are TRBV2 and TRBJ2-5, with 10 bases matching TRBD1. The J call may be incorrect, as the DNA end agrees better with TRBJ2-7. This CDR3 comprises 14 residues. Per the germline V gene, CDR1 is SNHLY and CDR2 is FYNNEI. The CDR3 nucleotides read TGTGCCAGCAGTATCGACAGGGGGCCTAGCGAGCAGTACTTC. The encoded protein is CASSIDRGPSEQYF.

The DNA of the CDR3 is TGTGCCAGCAGTTTATCTTCAGACTACGAGCAGTACTTC. As protein: CASSLSSDYEQYF. The J gene is TRBJ2-7, the V gene TRBV27; D remains ambiguous. Germline V gives CDR1 MNHEY, CDR2 SMNVEV (reference sequence). This CDR3 contains 13 residues. V was cut by 0 bases and J by 3 bases, with 6 bases left in between.

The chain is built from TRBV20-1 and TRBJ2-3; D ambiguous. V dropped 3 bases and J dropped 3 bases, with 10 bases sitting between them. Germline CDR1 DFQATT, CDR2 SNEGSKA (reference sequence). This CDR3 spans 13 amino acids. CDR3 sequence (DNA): TGCAGTGCTAGCAAGGGTGTAACAGATACGCAGTATTTT. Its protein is CSASKGVTDTQYF.

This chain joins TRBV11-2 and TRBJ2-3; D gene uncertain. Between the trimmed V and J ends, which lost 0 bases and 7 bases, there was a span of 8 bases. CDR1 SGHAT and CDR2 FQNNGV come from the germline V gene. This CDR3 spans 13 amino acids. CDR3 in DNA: TGTGCCAGCAGCTTAGATTTTAGCAATACGCAGTATTTT. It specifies CASSLDFSNTQYF.

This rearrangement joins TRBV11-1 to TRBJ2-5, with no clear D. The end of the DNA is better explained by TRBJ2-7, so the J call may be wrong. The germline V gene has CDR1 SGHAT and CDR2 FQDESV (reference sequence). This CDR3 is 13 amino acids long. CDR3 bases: TGTGCCAGCAGCTTAGTGGATGCCTACGAGCAGTACTTC. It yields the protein CASSLVDAYEQYF.

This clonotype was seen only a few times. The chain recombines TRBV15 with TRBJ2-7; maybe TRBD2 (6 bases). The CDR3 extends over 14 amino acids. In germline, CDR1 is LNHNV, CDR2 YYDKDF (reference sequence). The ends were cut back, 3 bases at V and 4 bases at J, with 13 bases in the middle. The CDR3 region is CATSRAGKGYEQYF. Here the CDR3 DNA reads TGTGCCACCAGCAGGGCGGGAAAAGGGTACGAGCAGTACTTC.

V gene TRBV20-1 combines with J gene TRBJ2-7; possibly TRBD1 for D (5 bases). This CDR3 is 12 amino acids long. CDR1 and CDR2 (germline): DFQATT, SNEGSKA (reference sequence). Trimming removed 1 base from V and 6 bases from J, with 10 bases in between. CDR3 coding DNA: TGCAGTGCTAGAGCAGGGCCCCGCGAGCAGTACTTC. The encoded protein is CSARAGPREQYF.

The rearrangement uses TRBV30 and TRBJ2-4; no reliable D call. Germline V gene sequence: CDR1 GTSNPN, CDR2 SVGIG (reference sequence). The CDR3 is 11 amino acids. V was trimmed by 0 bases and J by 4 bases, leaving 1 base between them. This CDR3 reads CAWSVKNIQYF. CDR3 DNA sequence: TGTGCCTGGAGTGTAAAAAACATTCAGTACTTC.

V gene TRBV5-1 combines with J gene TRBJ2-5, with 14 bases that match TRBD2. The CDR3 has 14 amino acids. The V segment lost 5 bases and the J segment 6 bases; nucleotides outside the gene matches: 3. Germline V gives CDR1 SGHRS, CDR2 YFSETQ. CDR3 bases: TGCGCCAGCAGAGGACTAGCGGGAGGCAAGACCCAGTACTTC. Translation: CASRGLAGGKTQYF. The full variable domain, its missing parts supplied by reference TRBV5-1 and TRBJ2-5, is KAGVTQTPRYLIKTRGQQVTLSCSPISGHRSVSWYQQTPGQGLQFLFEYFSETQRNKGNFPGRFSGRQFSNSRSEMNVSTLELGDSALYLCASRGLAGGKTQYFGPGTRLLVL.

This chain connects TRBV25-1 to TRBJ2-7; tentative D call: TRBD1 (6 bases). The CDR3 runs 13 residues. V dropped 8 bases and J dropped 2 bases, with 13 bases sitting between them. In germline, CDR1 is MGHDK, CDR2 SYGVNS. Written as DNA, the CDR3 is TGTGCCAGCTCTAGGACAGCGGCCTACGAGCAGTACTTC. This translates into CASSRTAAYEQYF.

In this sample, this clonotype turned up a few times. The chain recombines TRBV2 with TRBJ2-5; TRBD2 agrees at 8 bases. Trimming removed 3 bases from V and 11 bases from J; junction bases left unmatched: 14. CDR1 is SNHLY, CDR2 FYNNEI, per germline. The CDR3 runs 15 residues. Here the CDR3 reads CASSDPPSGGAEQYF. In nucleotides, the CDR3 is TGTGCCAGCAGTGATCCCCCAAGCGGGGGTGCTGAGCAGTACTTC.

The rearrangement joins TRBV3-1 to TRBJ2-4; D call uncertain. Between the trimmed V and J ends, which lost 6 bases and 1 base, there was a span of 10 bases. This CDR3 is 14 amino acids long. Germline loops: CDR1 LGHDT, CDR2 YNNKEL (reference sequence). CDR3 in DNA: TGTGCCAGCAGTCAACAGTGGGCCAAAAACATTCAGTACTTC. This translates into CASSQQWAKNIQYF.